A selection of T cell receptor beta chains follows, all from one sample in a study of cytomegalovirus exposure and HLA in healthy donors. Assay used: immunoSEQ multiplex PCR; TCRdb lists only in-frame clones, some missing. The sample includes some 130,000 clones, roughly 82% seen only once; the top ten take 4.2%. The specimen was PBMCs. These receptors were collected from a male donor in good health and CMV-seropositive. The CDR3 runs from the conserved cysteine through the conserved F or W. Each record gives: CDR3 DNA, CDR3 protein, clone size, J gene, V gene, D gene. A D gene is named only where the DNA matches it firmly. Some rows mark clone size as missing; the rest say once, few, many or name a class of expanded clone.

TGTGCCAGCAGCATCCGGGACAGGGGTAACTATGGCTACACCTTC	CASSIRDRGNYGYTF	.	TRBJ1-2	TRBV7-9	TRBD1
TGCAGCGCAATGCCGGGACAGGGGGGCTATGGCTACACCTTC	CSAMPGQGGYGYTF	.	TRBJ1-2	TRBV29-1	TRBD1
TGTGCCAGCACCTTAACAGGGCCTGGGGCCAACGTCCTGACTTTC	CASTLTGPGANVLTF	.	TRBJ2-6	TRBV7-9	.
TGTGCCAGCAGTGGGACAGGGTGGAACTATGGCTACACCTTC	CASSGTGWNYGYTF	.	TRBJ1-2	TRBV28	TRBD1
TGTGCCAGCTCACCGTCCGGGACAGGGTCCGAGCAGTACTTC	CASSPSGTGSEQYF	.	TRBJ2-7	TRBV18	TRBD1
TGTGCCAGCAGTTACTCGGGGACTAGCCTTAACGAGCAGTACTTC	CASSYSGTSLNEQYF	few	TRBJ2-7	TRBV6-5	TRBD2
TGTGCCAGCCGTACGACGGGGGGGAACACCATATATTTT	CASRTTGGNTIYF	.	TRBJ1-3	TRBV27	.
TGTGCCAGCAGCTTGCCTCGGAGGAACACTGAAGCTTTCTTT	CASSLPRRNTEAFF	once	TRBJ1-1	TRBV5-6	.
TGTGCCGGCACCGGCAGAGCGGGGAGTTATGGCTACACCTTC	CAGTGRAGSYGYTF	.	TRBJ1-2	TRBV2	.
TGTGCCAGCAGCCCGGGACAGGGGAGCTACAATGAGCAGTTCTTC	CASSPGQGSYNEQFF	few	TRBJ2-1	TRBV9	TRBD1
TGTGCCAGCAGTGGGTGGACAGACGACCTCCCATATTTT	CASSGWTDDLPYF	.	TRBJ2-3	TRBV28	.
TGTGCCAGCAGTGAAGCGCTGGGGCGTCAAGAGACCCAGTACTTC	CASSEALGRQETQYF	.	TRBJ2-5	TRBV6-1	.
TGTGCCAGCAGTTGGGGCGTCAACACTGAAGCTTTCTTT	CASSWGVNTEAFF	few	TRBJ1-1	TRBV6-1	.
TGTGCCAGCAGTGACATACAGGGTAGGGGTTTCTTT	CASSDIQGRGFF	.	TRBJ1-1	TRBV6-1	.
TGCACCAGCAGCCTAAACTGCCCTGGGCTAGCGGGATGGTATGAGCAGTTCTTC	CTSSLNCPGLAGWYEQFF	.	TRBJ2-1	TRBV1	.
TGCGCCAGCAGCTTGGACCCTCCGGGACAGAGCTACAATGAGCAGTTCTTC	CASSLDPPGQSYNEQFF	.	TRBJ2-1	TRBV5-1	TRBD1
TGTGCCAGCAGTCCTAGGACAGGGGCAAGTCGCACCATATATTTT	CASSPRTGASRTIYF	few	TRBJ1-3	TRBV28	TRBD1
TGCGCCAGCAGCTTGAGGACTAGCGGGATAGGGACCTACGAGCAGTACTTC	CASSLRTSGIGTYEQYF	.	TRBJ2-7	TRBV5-1	TRBD2
TGTGCCAGCAGCCCCGGGTCGGGGAGCAATCAGCCCCAGCATTTT	CASSPGSGSNQPQHF	.	TRBJ1-5	TRBV11-2	.
TGCAGCGTCTCACCCCCTCGAGTGAACACTGAAGCTTTCTTT	CSVSPPRVNTEAFF	.	TRBJ1-1	TRBV29-1	.
TGTGCCAGCAGTACCGAGATGGAGATGAACACTGAAGCTTTCTTT	CASSTEMEMNTEAFF	.	TRBJ1-1	TRBV28	.
TGTGCCAGCAGTTACCCGGGGTCTGGAAACACCATATATTTT	CASSYPGSGNTIYF	few	TRBJ1-3	TRBV6-6	.
TGTGCCAGCTCACCTCCCGGGGGGGAGAGGCCCCAGCATTTT	CASSPPGGERPQHF	few	TRBJ1-5	TRBV18	.
TGTGCCAGCAGTGACAGGGACACCGGGGAGCTGTTTTTT	CASSDRDTGELFF	.	TRBJ2-2	TRBV27	TRBD1
TGTGCCAGCTCACCAACAGGGGGTGACCATTATGGCTACACCTTC	CASSPTGGDHYGYTF	few	TRBJ1-2	TRBV18	TRBD1
TGTGCCAGCAGCAAAGTGACAGGGGCGACCTACGAGCAGTACTTC	CASSKVTGATYEQYF	.	TRBJ2-7	TRBV21-1	.
TGCGCCAGCAGCCCGAACCAGAGCGGGAGAGATGAGCAGTTCTTC	CASSPNQSGRDEQFF	.	TRBJ2-1	TRBV5-1	TRBD2
TGTGCCAGCGGCAGGGCCTTCAACTATGGCTACACCTTC	CASGRAFNYGYTF	.	TRBJ1-2	TRBV6-1	.
TGTGCCAGCAGTCCCTTCCTTGGACAGGGGCCCGGCGGCTACACCTTC	CASSPFLGQGPGGYTF	.	TRBJ1-2	TRBV14	TRBD1
TGTGCCAGCAGATCCGGGACTAGCGGGAGGGCCGACTACGAGCAGTACTTC	CASRSGTSGRADYEQYF	.	TRBJ2-7	TRBV28	TRBD2
TGTGCCAGCAGGATTACAGGCCCCGCGGAGACCCAGTACTTC	CASRITGPAETQYF	few	TRBJ2-5	TRBV27	.
TGTGCCAGCAGTTTGGAACTCGGGACACTTACGTACGAGCAGTACTTC	CASSLELGTLTYEQYF	.	TRBJ2-7	TRBV28	.
TGTGCCAGCAGCTCCACCGCTCCGACAGGCCCCGGGCAGTACTTC	CASSSTAPTGPGQYF	few	TRBJ2-7	TRBV7-9	.
TGCGCCAGCAGCCAAGATGCGGCTAGCGGGGTTGGGTTCGATGAGCAGTTCTTC	CASSQDAASGVGFDEQFF	.	TRBJ2-1	TRBV4-1	TRBD2
TGTGCCAGCAGCCCGGGGAAGGATCGGGCCATATATTTT	CASSPGKDRAIYF	.	TRBJ1-3	TRBV9	.
TGTGCCAGCAGTTCCGGACAGGGAAGTAATCAGCCCCAGCATTTT	CASSSGQGSNQPQHF	.	TRBJ1-5	TRBV28	TRBD1
TGTGCCAGCAGTGCTGGGACAGGAAACTCTGGGGCCAACGGCCTGACTTTC	CASSAGTGNSGANGLTF	.	TRBJ2-6	TRBV6-1	TRBD1
TGTGCCAGCAGTGAAGTGGGACTAGCATCAGATACGCAGTATTTT	CASSEVGLASDTQYF	.	TRBJ2-3	TRBV2	TRBD2
TGTGCCAGCAGCCTTTACAGCTACTACGAGCAGTACTTC	CASSLYSYYEQYF	.	TRBJ2-7	TRBV14	.
TGTGCCAGCTGGACTAGCGCCCAAGTCGAGCAGTACTTC	CASWTSAQVEQYF	.	TRBJ2-7	TRBV2	TRBD2
TGTGCCAGCAGCTCAGGACAAACCGGGACAGGGCGGTACGAGCAGTACTTC	CASSSGQTGTGRYEQYF	once	TRBJ2-7	TRBV7-9	TRBD1
TGTGCCAGTAGTAGGCAGGGGAGTGGCTACACCTTC	CASSRQGSGYTF	.	TRBJ1-2	TRBV19	.
TGTGCCAGCACCAGGGAAGGGGCTGTAGTGTACTTC	CASTREGAVVYF	.	TRBJ2-7	TRBV6-6	.
TGTGCCAGCAGCTTTGGGACTAGCGGGGTTAGGGCAGATACGCAGTATTTT	CASSFGTSGVRADTQYF	.	TRBJ2-3	TRBV13	TRBD2
TGTGCCAGCAGCTTAGTCGGAGGGGTGGCCTACGAGCAGTACTTC	CASSLVGGVAYEQYF	.	TRBJ2-7	TRBV7-8	.
TGTGCCAGTAGTGGAAGACAAGGCATGGTGGGAAACACCATATATTTT	CASSGRQGMVGNTIYF	.	TRBJ1-3	TRBV19	.
TGTGCCATCAGCCCGGACAGGGGAACCTACGAGCAGTACTTC	CAISPDRGTYEQYF	.	TRBJ2-7	TRBV10-3	TRBD1
TGTGCCAGCAGGCCAGGGGAAACTGAAGCTTTCTTT	CASRPGETEAFF	.	TRBJ1-1	TRBV28	.
TGTGCCAGCAGCTTAGTCGGACAAAGGGAAAAACTGTTTTTT	CASSLVGQREKLFF	.	TRBJ1-4	TRBV7-9	.
TGCGCCAGCAGCCAAGTGGTGGAGCGGATCTCTGGAAACACCATATATTTT	CASSQVVERISGNTIYF	.	TRBJ1-3	TRBV5-1	.
TGTGCCAGCAGCTTGGGGTCAGGCCCTGTGGTAGAAACCTTC	CASSLGSGPVVETF	few	TRBJ1-2	TRBV5-6	.
TGTGCCAGCTCTTGGGGGGGGTACGAGCAGTACTTC	CASSWGGYEQYF	.	TRBJ2-7	TRBV2	TRBD2
TGTGCCAGCAGTTACTCGGGGGGGACTCAGCCCCAGCATTTT	CASSYSGGTQPQHF	.	TRBJ1-5	TRBV6-6	.
TGTGCCAGCAGCTTCTACGGGAGTAGGAATGAGCAGTTCTTC	CASSFYGSRNEQFF	.	TRBJ2-1	TRBV5-4	.